Below, 6 T cell receptor beta chains from the same sample are listed, as sequenced in a study of T cells in Graves' hyperthyroidism and ophthalmopathy. What was amplified from RNA transcripts were TCR beta CDR3 regions. In the first-round RT-PCR of the TCR CDR3, the HTBI primer set was used. MiXCR, run by TCRdb on the multiplex PCR reads, gives a single entry per CDR3 protein. This table holds hundreds of thousands of distinct CDR3 sequences, about 15% found once. Sample: blood. The origin of the receptors is a woman under 30 with Graves' hyperthyroidism that later progressed to Graves' ophthalmopathy.

This clonotype was seen at least ten times. The chain is built from TRBV3-1 and TRBJ2-1; D is perhaps TRBD2 (6 bases). The V end lost 0 bases, the J end lost 5 bases, and 23 bases lay between the germline ends. The CDR3 runs to 19 residues. Germline CDR1 reads LGHDT; CDR2 reads YNNKEL (reference sequence). The CDR3 loop reads CASSQDAWEAHPSDNEQFF. CDR3 nucleotides: TGTGCCAGCAGCCAAGATGCGTGGGAGGCCCACCCTTCAGACAATGAGCAGTTCTTC.

There are many counts of this clonotype. The gene calls are TRBV27 and TRBJ1-2; a weak D match, TRBD1 (6 bases). Trimming pared 7 bases from V and 7 bases from J, leaving 13 bases between. This CDR3 has 12 residues. CDR1 is MNHEY and CDR2 is SMNVEV in the germline V gene (reference sequence). CDR3 in amino acids: CASTTTGSGYTF. DNA of the CDR3: TGTGCCAGCACGACCACAGGGAGTGGCTACACCTTC.

This clonotype appeared a few times. The chain uses TRBV14 and TRBJ2-2, with 7 bases fitting TRBD1. The CDR3 runs 14 residues. The germline V gene has CDR1 SGHDN and CDR2 FVKESK. Trimming removed 4 bases from V and 5 bases from J; junction bases left unmatched: 4. In DNA, the CDR3 is TGTGCCAGCAGCCCCGCAGGGGGTACCGGGGAGCTGTTTTTT. It yields the protein CASSPAGGTGELFF.

This clonotype was recorded at least ten times. The V and J genes are TRBV30 and TRBJ1-2, with 7 bases fitting TRBD1. CDR3 length equals 16 residues. J lost 2 bases, V lost 4 bases, and 13 bases had no gene match. The V gene's germline CDR1 is GTSNPN and CDR2 SVGIG (reference sequence). CDR3 nucleotides: TGTGCCTGGATGGGAGTGCCGGGACAGCACAACTATGGCTACACCTTC. Amino acid sequence: CAWMGVPGQHNYGYTF.

V and J are TRBV3-1 and TRBJ1-3; D call uncertain. V lost 0 bases and J lost 2, with 2 bases in between. The V gene's germline CDR1 is LGHDT and CDR2 YNNKEL (reference sequence). The CDR3 has 13 amino acids. CDR3 sequence (DNA): TGTGCCAGCAGCCAAGAACCTGGAAACACCATATATTTT. Its translation: CASSQEPGNTIYF.

The sample holds many counts of this clonotype. The chain couples TRBV19 to TRBJ2-1; 7 bases fit TRBD2. Germline V CDR1 and CDR2: LNHDA, SQIVND (reference sequence). Trimming at V came to 3 bases and at J to 9 bases, leaving 8 bases not matched to a gene. The CDR3 contains 14 residues. The CDR3 protein is CASSIRGRATEQFF. The CDR3 DNA sequence: TGTGCCAGTAGTATCCGTGGGAGGGCCACTGAGCAGTTCTTC.